The rows below give T cell receptor beta chains drawn from one sample of a study of beta chain features in type 1 diabetes. Repertoires were generated with immunoSEQ multiplex PCR, while TCRdb's copy carries only in-frame clones and drops some. In the table there are roughly 450,000 clones, roughly 14% of which are singletons. Material: naive CD4+ T cells from blood. The receptors come from a man aged 30 to 45 in good health. Both conserved end residues are part of each CDR3. The D gene is left open where the match is weak. The size entry is marked missing in some rows and otherwise reads once, few, many or a size class.

j_call	d_call	clone_size	v_call	cdr3_aa	cdr3_nt
TRBJ2-3	.	few	TRBV7-2	CASSKYSRTDTQYF	TGTGCCAGCAGCAAATACTCACGCACAGATACGCAGTATTTT
TRBJ2-1	.	few	TRBV9	CASSLTGSGPNEQFF	TGTGCCAGCAGCCTCACAGGGAGCGGGCCCAATGAGCAGTTCTTC
TRBJ2-3	TRBD1	.	TRBV10-3	CAIRQGASTDTQYF	TGTGCCATCAGGCAGGGGGCGAGCACAGATACGCAGTATTTT
TRBJ2-2	TRBD1	.	TRBV6-5	CASRQGHNTGELFF	TGTGCCAGCCGACAGGGGCACAACACCGGGGAGCTGTTTTTT
TRBJ2-1	.	few	TRBV9	CASSVAGTPYNEQFF	TGTGCCAGCAGCGTAGCCGGGACCCCCTACAATGAGCAGTTCTTC
TRBJ2-5	.	.	TRBV30	CAWNSGGTQYF	TGTGCCTGGAACTCCGGTGGGACCCAGTACTTC
TRBJ2-2	TRBD1	.	TRBV4-3	CASRTGGEITGELFF	TGCGCCAGCAGGACAGGGGGCGAGATCACCGGGGAGCTGTTTTTT
TRBJ1-2	TRBD1	few	TRBV9	CASSTDRGYGYTF	TGTGCCAGCAGTACAGACAGGGGCTATGGCTACACCTTC
TRBJ2-5	.	few	TRBV6-5	CASSYLQETQYF	TGTGCCAGCAGTTACTTACAAGAGACCCAGTACTTC
TRBJ2-1	TRBD2	few	TRBV19	CASSSGLAGGGGNEQFF	TGTGCCAGTAGTTCAGGACTAGCGGGAGGCGGTGGCAATGAGCAGTTCTTC
TRBJ2-1	.	few	TRBV9	CASSVGVAEGEQFF	TGTGCCAGCAGCGTAGGGGTAGCGGAAGGGGAGCAGTTCTTC
TRBJ2-3	TRBD1	few	TRBV7-2	CASSLGQGFGTQYF	TGTGCCAGCAGCTTGGGACAGGGGTTTGGTACGCAGTATTTT
TRBJ2-1	.	.	TRBV29-1	CSGELGTYNEQFF	TGCAGCGGGGAATTGGGGACCTACAATGAGCAGTTCTTC
TRBJ2-3	.	few	TRBV30	CAWNRVGADTQYF	TGTGCCTGGAACAGAGTTGGGGCGGATACGCAGTATTTT
TRBJ1-1	.	few	TRBV29-1	CSGQPGPGSSEAFF	TGCAGCGGCCAGCCGGGGCCCGGCTCTTCTGAAGCTTTCTTT
TRBJ2-7	TRBD1	few	TRBV2	CASRQQGSREQYF	TGTGCCAGTCGTCAACAGGGGAGCCGCGAGCAGTACTTC
TRBJ2-3	.	.	TRBV25-1	CASSEYPVRGTTDTQYF	TGTGCCAGCAGTGAATACCCCGTCCGTGGAACAACAGATACGCAGTATTTT
TRBJ2-5	TRBD1	.	TRBV9	CASSVDRDRSQETQYF	TGTGCCAGCAGCGTAGATCGGGACAGATCCCAAGAGACCCAGTACTTC
TRBJ2-2	TRBD1	.	TRBV4-3	CASSQGGQGFIEKLFF	TGCGCCAGCAGCCAAGGGGGACAGGGGTTTATTGAGAAGCTGTTTTTT
TRBJ2-2	.	.	TRBV4-3	CASSYPVAAGAGELFF	TGCGCCAGCAGCTACCCGGTAGCGGCAGGTGCCGGGGAGCTGTTTTTT
TRBJ2-2	.	.	TRBV5-4	CASSLAQGIDTGELFF	TGTGCCAGCAGCTTGGCCCAGGGTATCGACACCGGGGAGCTGTTTTTT
TRBJ2-3	.	few	TRBV6-6	CASSYRTDTQYF	TGTGCCAGCAGTTATCGCACAGATACGCAGTATTTT
TRBJ2-5	.	few	TRBV29-1	CSVEQNTKETQYF	TGCAGCGTTGAACAGAACACCAAAGAGACCCAGTACTTC
TRBJ2-5	.	.	TRBV25-1	CASSEHIQETQYF	TGTGCCAGCAGTGAGCACATACAAGAGACCCAGTACTTC
TRBJ2-6	.	.	TRBV4-3	CASSQVRILRAGANVLTF	TGCGCCAGCAGCCAAGTCCGGATCCTCAGAGCTGGGGCCAACGTCCTGACTTTC
TRBJ2-3	TRBD2	few	TRBV5-4	CASSRLAGGSSTDTQYF	TGTGCCAGCAGCCGACTAGCGGGAGGATCAAGTACAGATACGCAGTATTTT
TRBJ2-7	.	few	TRBV11-2	CASSRSTLGREQYF	TGTGCCAGCAGTCGTTCAACTTTGGGCCGCGAGCAGTACTTC
TRBJ2-1	TRBD1	.	TRBV6-6	CASISRGDRVQFF	TGTGCCAGCATAAGTCGAGGAGACAGGGTGCAGTTCTTC
TRBJ1-5	.	few	TRBV30	CAWSFHQGHLGQPQHF	TGTGCCTGGAGTTTCCACCAGGGGCACTTGGGGCAGCCCCAGCATTTT
TRBJ1-2	.	few	TRBV30	CAWSGSGIGYTF	TGTGCCTGGAGTGGCTCGGGTATAGGCTACACCTTC
TRBJ2-1	.	few	TRBV4-3	CASSKERYNEQFF	TGCGCCAGCAGCAAAGAGAGGTACAATGAGCAGTTCTTC
TRBJ2-3	TRBD2	.	TRBV7-2	CASSLRVAGGRTDTQYF	TGTGCCAGCAGCCTCAGGGTAGCGGGGGGGCGGACAGATACGCAGTATTTT
TRBJ2-3	.	few	TRBV29-1	CSVEEWNTDTQYF	TGCAGCGTTGAAGAATGGAACACAGATACGCAGTATTTT
TRBJ1-1	.	.	TRBV11-2	CASSLDRVDTEAFF	TGTGCCAGCAGCTTAGATCGCGTCGACACTGAAGCTTTCTTT
TRBJ2-3	TRBD2	.	TRBV28	CASTLTPSGTSSTDTQYF	TGTGCCAGCACCCTGACCCCTAGCGGGACCTCTAGCACAGATACGCAGTATTTT
TRBJ2-7	TRBD1	.	TRBV11-2	CASNPGTGAYEQYF	TGTGCCAGCAACCCAGGGACAGGAGCCTACGAGCAGTACTTC
TRBJ2-5	TRBD1	.	TRBV25-1	CASGRQGRTQYF	TGTGCCAGCGGCAGACAGGGAAGAACCCAGTACTTC
TRBJ2-4	.	many	TRBV7-9	CASSPLRGIQYF	TGTGCCAGCAGCCCCTTAAGGGGCATTCAGTACTTC
TRBJ2-4	.	many	TRBV7-9	CASSSVDACYF	TGTGCCAGCAGCTCCGTTGACGCGTGTTACTTC
TRBJ2-5	TRBD2	.	TRBV5-1	CASSFPSGIGETQYF	TGCGCCAGCAGCTTCCCTAGCGGGATTGGTGAGACCCAGTACTTC
TRBJ2-1	TRBD2	.	TRBV14	CASSQELVVASGYNEQFF	TGTGCCAGCAGCCAAGAATTGGTTGTAGCTAGCGGATACAATGAGCAGTTCTTC
TRBJ2-3	.	.	TRBV5-4	CASRTGTEPTDTQYF	TGTGCCAGCAGGACCGGGACTGAACCGACAGATACGCAGTATTTT
TRBJ2-7	.	.	TRBV2	CASWRDGAYEQYF	TGTGCCAGCTGGAGGGACGGAGCCTACGAGCAGTACTTC
TRBJ2-4	TRBD2	few	TRBV5-1	CASSLTLAGDLAKNIQYF	TGCGCCAGCAGCTTGACGCTAGCGGGAGACCTAGCCAAAAACATTCAGTACTTC
TRBJ2-4	.	few	TRBV7-2	CASSLGETGRAKNIQYF	TGTGCCAGCAGCTTAGGGGAGACGGGACGGGCCAAAAACATTCAGTACTTC
TRBJ2-5	.	.	TRBV4-1	CASSQGPGGEGETQYF	TGCGCCAGCAGCCAAGGTCCAGGAGGGGAAGGAGAGACCCAGTACTTC
TRBJ2-7	.	many	TRBV7-2	CASSSAVIYEQYF	TGTGCCAGCAGCTCCGCGGTCATCTACGAGCAGTACTTC
TRBJ2-5	.	.	TRBV2	CASSPLRTAVETQYF	TGTGCCAGCAGCCCCCTGAGGACAGCTGTAGAGACCCAGTACTTC